The 14 T cell receptor beta chains below all came from one sample that was sequenced in a study of T cell responses to AZD1222 COVID-19 vaccine. Clones were sequenced by immunoSEQ multiplex PCR, and TCRdb holds only the in-frame ones, with some missing. The sample contains over 100,000 clones, 90% of which appear only once. The source was peripheral blood, collected on day 0 of AZD1222 vaccination. These receptors were collected from an adult in good health.

The genes are TRBV5-6 and TRBJ1-4; a weak D match, TRBD1 (5 bases). The CDR3 runs 14 residues. The ends were cut back, 4 bases at V and 4 bases at J, with 11 bases in the middle. Germline V lookup: CDR1 SGHDT, CDR2 YYEEEE. DNA of the CDR3: TGTGCCAGCAGCCCGACGGGGGTTAATGAAAAACTGTTTTTT. The encoded protein is CASSPTGVNEKLFF.

The chain carries TRBV5-1 and TRBJ2-7; the D is unclear. The V end was cut by 4 bases, the J end by 4 bases, with 6 bases between. In germline, CDR1 is SGHRS, CDR2 YFSETQ. This CDR3 has 11 residues. The CDR3 DNA sequence: TGCGCCAGCAGCCTTAATTACGAGCAGTACTTC. Translating gives CASSLNYEQYF.

The chain combines TRBV28 with TRBJ1-2; 8 nucleotides match TRBD1. Germline V CDR1 and CDR2: MDHEN, SYDVKM. The CDR3 extends over 17 amino acids. The junction had 10 bases not matched to a gene; V was cut back by 1 base and J by 3 bases. The CDR3 spells CASSLSHRTGTHYGYTF. For the CDR3, the DNA is TGTGCCAGCAGTTTATCCCATCGGACAGGGACCCACTATGGCTACACCTTC.

The chain combines TRBV19 with TRBJ1-1; no clear D gene. This CDR3 has 12 residues. V lost 5 bases, J lost 4 bases, and 8 bases lay in between. CDR1 is LNHDA, CDR2 SQIVND, per germline (reference sequence). For the CDR3, the DNA is TGTGCCAGTAGTTACGAGGGCACTGAAGCTTTCTTT. This sequence encodes CASSYEGTEAFF.

V usage is TRBV7-2 and J usage is TRBJ1-1; D ambiguous. This CDR3 spans 13 amino acids. Germline-derived CDR1 and CDR2 are SGHTA and FQGNSA. Trimming removed 5 bases from V and 5 bases from J, with 12 bases in between. This chain's CDR3 is CASSGGLGTEAFF. The CDR3 DNA sequence: TGTGCCAGCAGCGGAGGGTTGGGTACTGAAGCTTTCTTT.

The rearrangement links TRBV10-3 to TRBJ1-2, with 7 bases aligning to TRBD1. V was clipped by 3 bases and J by 6 bases; unmatched bases: 13. The length of the CDR3 is 16 residues. CDR1 is ENHRY and CDR2 is SYGVKD in the germline V gene. The CDR3: CAISDLGGGTRNGYTF. The DNA for the CDR3 is TGTGCCATCAGTGATTTAGGGGGCGGAACAAGGAATGGCTACACCTTC.

This chain links TRBV24-1 with TRBJ2-2; D not resolved. Germline V CDR1 and CDR2: KGHDR, SFDVKD. The CDR3 has 14 residues. Trimming took off 0 bases at V and 2 bases at J, with 3 bases between the two ends. CDR3 in DNA: TGTGCCACCAGTGATTTGCCAAACACCGGGGAGCTGTTTTTT. This codes for CATSDLPNTGELFF.

The chain links TRBV5-1 to TRBJ1-1; 9 bases align to TRBD1. Trimming cost V 6 bases and J 7 bases; bases outside gene matches: 13. The CDR3 has 15 residues. In germline, CDR1 is SGHRS, CDR2 YFSETQ. CDR3 sequence: CASKFGSGQGNEAFF. CDR3 DNA sequence: TGCGCCAGCAAATTTGGTTCGGGACAGGGAAATGAAGCTTTCTTT.

This chain connects TRBV5-1 to TRBJ1-1, with TRBD1 as a possible D gene (5 bases). The V end lost 5 bases, the J end lost 1 base, and 9 bases lay between the germline ends. CDR3 length equals 13 residues. CDR1 and CDR2 from the germline V gene are SGHRS and YFSETQ. The CDR3 reads CASRFTGNTEAFF. CDR3 nucleotides: TGCGCCAGCAGGTTCACAGGGAACACTGAAGCTTTCTTT.

The chain uses TRBV19 and TRBJ1-2, with D possibly being TRBD1 (6 bases). The CDR3 extends over 13 amino acids. The V and J ends lost 4 bases and 7 bases respectively, with 13 bases between them. The germline CDR1 and CDR2 sequences are LNHDA and SQIVND (reference sequence). The CDR3 bases are TGTGCCAGTAGTACCACAGGGACGAGTGGCTACACCTTC. Translated, it gives CASSTTGTSGYTF.

The rearrangement links TRBV6-6 to TRBJ1-1, with a possible D match to TRBD1 (5 bases). Germline assignment: CDR1 MNHNY and CDR2 SVGAGI (reference sequence). Trimming left V 8 bases short and J 11 bases short, with 12 bases between. The CDR3 has 10 residues. CDR3 residues: CASGTEKAFF. The DNA of the CDR3 is TGTGCCAGCGGGACCGAGAAGGCTTTCTTT.

J is TRBJ2-7 and V is TRBV18; 7 positions agree with TRBD1. Looked up from germline, CDR1 is KGHSH and CDR2 is LQKENI. Germline trimming cut 2 bases from V and 1 base from J; bases unmatched to any gene: 5. This CDR3 region has 15 residues. The CDR3 loop reads CASSPGPGGSYEQYF. In DNA form, the CDR3 reads TGTGCCAGCTCACCAGGCCCAGGGGGTTCCTACGAGCAGTACTTC.

This clone was seen more than once but under ten times. The chain recombines TRBV5-4 with TRBJ2-3; D possibly matches TRBD1 or TRBD2 (5 bases each). V shed 5 bases and J shed 4 bases, with 11 bases lying between them. CDR1 is SGHNT, CDR2 YYREEE, per germline (reference sequence). This CDR3 is 13 amino acids long. The DNA of the CDR3 is TGTGCCAGCAGGGGGAAGGGACCAGATACGCAGTATTTT. Translation gives CASRGKGPDTQYF.

The rearrangement links TRBV3-1 (or the pseudogene TRBV3-2) to TRBJ2-1, with TRBD2 as a possible D gene (7 bases). Germline CDR1 is LGHDT and CDR2 is YNNKEL (reference sequence). The CDR3 runs 17 residues. Trimming took 2 bases from V and 6 from J, leaving 20 bases between them. The CDR3 nucleotides are TGTGCCAGCAGCCAACTCCCCTGGGGGGGCCGGTCCAATGAGCAGTTCTTC. Translating it yields CASSQLPWGGRSNEQFF.